The sequence of this T cell receptor (beta chain) was determined in a study of OX40 agonist ivuxolimab in advanced cancers. Study as a whole: Patients' therapy was ivuxolimab, an antibody that acts as an agonist of OX40 (CD134). Patients were under 90% male with ages roughly 23 to 79, mean approximately 58.

Germline lookup yields CDR1 MNHNY and CDR2 SVGAGI (reference sequence). The CDR3 spans 14 residues. V lost 8 bases to trimming and J lost 3 bases; unmatched junction nucleotides: 7. Only in-frame clones appear in the TCRdb table, and some are missing; sequencing was by immunoSEQ multiplex PCR. The data show about 73,000 clones, about 89% seen once. This rearrangement joins TRBV6-6 to TRBJ2-7, with 10 bases aligning to TRBD1. Sequenced material: CD4+ or CD8+ T cells sorted from blood, taken in a trial of the OX40 agonist ivuxolimab. The clonotype originates from an adult with an advanced solid tumor such as melanoma, head and neck, liver or kidney cancer. This chain's CDR3 is CASGGRTGGYEQYF. For the CDR3, the DNA is TGTGCCAGCGGGGGAAGGACAGGGGGCTACGAGCAGTACTTC.